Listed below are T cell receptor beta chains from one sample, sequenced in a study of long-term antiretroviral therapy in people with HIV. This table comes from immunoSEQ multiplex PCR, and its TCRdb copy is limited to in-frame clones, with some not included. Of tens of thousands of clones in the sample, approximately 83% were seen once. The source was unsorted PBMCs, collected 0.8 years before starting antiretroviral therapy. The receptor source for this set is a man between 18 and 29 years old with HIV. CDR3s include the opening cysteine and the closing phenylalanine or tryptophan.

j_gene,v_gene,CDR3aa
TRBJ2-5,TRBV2,CASVRTSGTQETQYF
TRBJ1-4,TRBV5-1,CASSSAGATTNEKLFF
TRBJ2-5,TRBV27,CASRGGPLGKETQYF
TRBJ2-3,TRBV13,CASGTADTQYF
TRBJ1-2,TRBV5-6,CASVANGYGYTF
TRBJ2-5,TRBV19,CASSMLGMETQYF
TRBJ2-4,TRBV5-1,CASILIYIQYF
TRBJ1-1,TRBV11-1,CASSFGGTNTEAFF
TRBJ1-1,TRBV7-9,CASSGGFHTEAFF
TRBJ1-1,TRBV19,CASSIDGYGMNTEAFF
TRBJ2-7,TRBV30,CAWSVGASYEQYF
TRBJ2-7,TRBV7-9,CASSWGQDTYEQYF
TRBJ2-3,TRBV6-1,CASSGGGTVDTQYF
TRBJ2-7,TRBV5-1,CASSMGRTGHSYEQYF
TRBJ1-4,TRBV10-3,CAISERTGEKLFF
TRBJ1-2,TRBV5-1,CASSLAVGDAQRYRGYGYTF
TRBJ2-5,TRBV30,CAWSWERSGETQYF
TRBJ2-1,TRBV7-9,CASSLTGRGYNEQFF
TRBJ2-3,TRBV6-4,CASSDTTGVSAPDTQYF
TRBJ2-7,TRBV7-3,CASSFDGSYEQYF
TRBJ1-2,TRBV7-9,CASSSGWGPNYGYTF
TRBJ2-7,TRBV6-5,CASSSSDSASYEQYF
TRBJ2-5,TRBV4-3,CASSQERRPQETQYF
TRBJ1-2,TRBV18,CASSATGRGNTF
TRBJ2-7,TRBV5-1,CASSWSGGDSYEQYF
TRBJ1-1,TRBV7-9,CASSLGGGNTEAFF
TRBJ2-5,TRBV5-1,CASSLGGGEETQYF
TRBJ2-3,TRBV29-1,CSVAITDSYTDTQYF
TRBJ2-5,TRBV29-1,CSGQDYQETQYF
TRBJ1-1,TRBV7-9,CASSLGARQLNTEAFF
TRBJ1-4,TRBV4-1,CASSQAERNNEKLFF
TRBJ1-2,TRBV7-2,CASSPTDSLDGYTF
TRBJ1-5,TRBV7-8,CASSRLRGEGYSNQPQHF
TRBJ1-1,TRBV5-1,CASSLGGGPNTEAFF
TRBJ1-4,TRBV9,CASSSTGQGVVEKLFF
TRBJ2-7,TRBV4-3,CASSQVQGSEQYF
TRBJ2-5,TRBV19,CASSIKRTETQYF
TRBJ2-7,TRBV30,CAWSPDSPYEQYF
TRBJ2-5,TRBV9,CASSVWGGGGETQYF
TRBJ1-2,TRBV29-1,CSVEVGGGGYTF
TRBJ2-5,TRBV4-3,CASSQDGTGIRETQYF
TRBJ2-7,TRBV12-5,CASGLVLTARGRSYEQYF
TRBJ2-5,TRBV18,CASSPPTGFGETQYF
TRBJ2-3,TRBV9,CASSVGSTDTQYF